The 3 T cell receptor beta chains listed next were all sequenced from one sample in a study of blood T cell repertoires in COVID-19. Measured with immunoSEQ multiplex PCR; TCRdb has only the in-frame clones, and not every one. The top ten hold 7% to 9% of the sample, which has roughly 43,000 clones, roughly 88% seen once. Sequencing was carried out using peripheral blood. Receptors originate from a man aged 55 to 70 with active COVID-19.

V usage is TRBV18 and J usage is TRBJ2-3; no definite D call. Germline V gene data show CDR1 as KGHSH and CDR2 as LQKENI. The CDR3 is 14 residues long. V lost 0 bases and J lost 1, with 5 bases in between. The DNA of the CDR3 is TGTGCCAGCTCACCACCGACTGGCACAGATACGCAGTATTTT. It yields the protein CASSPPTGTDTQYF.

V gene TRBV4-2 combines with J gene TRBJ2-7, with 10 bases matching TRBD2. The ends lost 2 bases at V and 5 bases at J; junction bases unmatched: 3. Germline-derived CDR1 and CDR2 are LGHNA and YNFKEQ. CDR3 length equals 14 residues. The CDR3 reads CASSQPSGRNEQYF. As DNA, the CDR3 is TGTGCCAGCAGCCAACCTAGCGGGAGAAACGAGCAGTACTTC.

The chain employs TRBV5-4 and TRBJ2-3, with 10 bases aligning to TRBD2. CDR1 is SGHNT and CDR2 is YYREEE in the germline V gene (reference sequence). V shed 0 bases, J shed 1 base, and the junction held 5 bases outside the gene matches. The CDR3 runs 17 residues. As DNA, the CDR3 is TGTGCCAGCAGCTTGGGACCCGGGACTAGCGGCACAGATACGCAGTATTTT. Its protein product is CASSLGPGTSGTDTQYF.